These T cell receptor beta chains were read from a single sample in a study of blood T cell repertoires in COVID-19. Measured with immunoSEQ multiplex PCR; TCRdb has only the in-frame clones, and not every one. The sample comprises 200,000 to 250,000 clones, around 90% of which are singletons, and roughly 0.8% rests with the top ten. Sequencing was performed on peripheral blood. These TCRs come from a man in his thirties or forties with COVID-19, enrolled during active disease. The CDR3 runs from the conserved cysteine through the conserved F or W. Fields, in order: D gene, clone size, V gene, J gene, CDR3 protein, CDR3 DNA. A D gene is named only where the DNA matches it firmly. The size of a clone is reported for some rows only, either as once, few or many, or as a class for expanded clones.

TRBD1	-	TRBV3-1/TRBV3-2	TRBJ2-5	CASSPRQGGKTQYF	TGTGCCAGCAGCCCTCGACAGGGTGGGAAGACCCAGTACTTC
-	-	TRBV27	TRBJ1-5	CASSLNINQPQHF	TGTGCCAGCAGTTTAAACATCAATCAGCCCCAGCATTTT
-	-	TRBV12-3/TRBV12-4	TRBJ2-7	CASSFQEYEQYF	TGTGCCAGCAGTTTCCAAGAGTACGAGCAGTACTTC
-	-	TRBV6-5	TRBJ2-5	CASNQGNQETQYF	TGTGCCAGCAATCAGGGGAACCAAGAGACCCAGTACTTC
-	-	TRBV7-2	TRBJ1-1	CASSLGADVSEAFF	TGTGCCAGCAGCTTAGGAGCCGATGTTAGTGAAGCTTTCTTT
-	-	TRBV9	TRBJ1-5	CASSGTDSNQPQHF	TGTGCCAGCAGCGGCACAGATAGCAATCAGCCCCAGCATTTT
-	-	TRBV11-3	TRBJ1-6	CASSLGQDNSPLHF	TGTGCCAGCAGCTTAGGACAGGATAATTCACCCCTCCACTTT
TRBD2	-	TRBV11-2	TRBJ2-4	CASSFGLAGGAKNIQYF	TGTGCCAGCAGTTTCGGACTAGCGGGGGGAGCCAAAAACATTCAGTACTTC
-	-	TRBV7-6	TRBJ2-3	CASSLNPLAHTDTQYF	TGTGCCAGCAGCTTAAACCCTTTAGCCCACACAGATACGCAGTATTTT
TRBD2	few	TRBV9	TRBJ2-5	CASSAGLKETQYF	TGTGCCAGCAGCGCGGGACTAAAAGAGACCCAGTACTTC
TRBD2	-	TRBV7-2	TRBJ2-5	CASSPRRLAGAPSAETQYF	TGTGCCAGCAGCCCCCGGAGGTTAGCGGGGGCGCCTTCAGCGGAGACCCAGTACTTC
-	-	TRBV6-5	TRBJ2-1	CASSYSSVDSYNEQFF	TGTGCCAGCAGTTACTCGAGCGTCGACTCCTACAATGAGCAGTTCTTC
TRBD1	-	TRBV6-5	TRBJ1-2	CASSQSGGTLAGYTF	TGTGCCAGCAGCCAATCAGGGGGCACTCTCGCTGGCTACACCTTC
-	once	TRBV9	TRBJ2-1	CASSVTDGGPYNEQFF	TGTGCCAGCAGCGTTACGGACGGGGGTCCCTACAATGAGCAGTTCTTC
-	-	TRBV10-1	TRBJ1-1	CASSDSGRDTEAFF	TGCGCCAGCAGTGATTCCGGCAGGGACACTGAAGCTTTCTTT
TRBD1	once	TRBV6-5	TRBJ2-5	CASGPGTGVTETQYF	TGTGCCAGCGGACCCGGGACAGGGGTAACGGAGACCCAGTACTTC
TRBD1	-	TRBV4-1	TRBJ1-5	CASSHLQGAGQPQHF	TGCGCCAGCAGCCACCTACAGGGGGCGGGTCAGCCCCAGCATTTT
-	-	TRBV2	TRBJ1-2	CASSGGYGTHYGYTF	TGTGCCAGCAGCGGGGGGTATGGGACCCACTATGGCTACACCTTC
TRBD1	-	TRBV30	TRBJ1-1	CAGDRGNTEAFF	TGTGCCGGAGACAGGGGAAACACTGAAGCTTTCTTT
TRBD1	-	TRBV2	TRBJ1-1	CARERDHRGTEAFF	TGTGCCAGAGAACGCGACCACAGGGGCACTGAAGCTTTCTTT
-	-	TRBV5-5	TRBJ2-2	CASSVINTGELFF	TGTGCCAGCAGCGTAATAAACACCGGGGAGCTGTTTTTT
TRBD1	-	TRBV7-9	TRBJ1-5	CASSGGQGNQPQHF	TGTGCCAGCAGCGGGGGACAGGGGAATCAGCCCCAGCATTTT
TRBD1	-	TRBV5-1	TRBJ1-6	CASSQGGDSPLHF	TGCGCCAGCAGCCAGGGGGGTGATTCACCCCTCCACTTT
-	-	TRBV6-1	TRBJ1-2	CASSEGHRLYGYTF	TGTGCCAGCAGTGAGGGACACCGCTTATATGGCTACACCTTC
-	-	TRBV30	TRBJ1-1	CAWDTIVPFDRNTEAFF	TGTGCCTGGGACACCATTGTCCCTTTTGATCGGAACACTGAAGCTTTCTTT
TRBD2	-	TRBV15	TRBJ2-3	CATSRGAGGIADTQYF	TGTGCCACCAGCAGGGGAGCGGGGGGAATTGCAGATACGCAGTATTTT
-	once	TRBV5-4	TRBJ2-7	CASSLWLQGRYEQYF	TGTGCCAGCAGCTTGTGGTTACAGGGCCGATACGAGCAGTACTTC
-	-	TRBV12-2	TRBJ2-4	CASRLAVAGGRKRIQYF	TGTGCAAGTCGCTTGGCAGTCGCAGGGGGCCGTAAACGCATTCAGTACTTC
TRBD1	-	TRBV19	TRBJ1-4	CASSGSGTGVTKLFF	TGTGCCAGTAGTGGCAGTGGGACAGGGGTAACAAAACTGTTTTTT